These 23 T cell receptor beta chains share one sample of origin, sequenced in a study of shared clonotypes between healthy human individuals. Only in-frame clones appear in the TCRdb table, and some are missing; sequencing was by immunoSEQ multiplex PCR. The data contain approximately 720,000 clones, approximately 79% of them singletons. Sequenced input: memory CD4+ T cells sorted from blood. Stated subset: CD45RA-negative fraction. The source is a woman aged 25 to 39 in good health.

The V and J genes are TRBV7-2 and TRBJ1-4, with D uncertain. V dropped 4 bases and J dropped 0 bases, with 12 bases sitting between them. The CDR3 length is 16 residues. The germline V gene encodes CDR1 SGHTA and CDR2 FQGNSA. CDR3 in amino acids: CASSSNRVSTNEKLFF. The CDR3 DNA sequence: TGTGCCAGCAGCTCCAACAGAGTTTCAACTAATGAAAAACTGTTTTTT.

V and J are TRBV19 and TRBJ1-5; 7 bases line up with TRBD1. The CDR3 runs 14 residues. CDR1 is LNHDA, CDR2 SQIVND, per germline (reference sequence). The V segment lost 3 bases and the J segment 8 bases; nucleotides outside the gene matches: 7. Written as DNA, the CDR3 is TGTGCCAGTAGTATCCGAGGGGGCGGAAAGCCCCAGCATTTT. Translation gives CASSIRGGGKPQHF.

This chain links TRBV5-1 with TRBJ2-1, with TRBD2 identical over 7 bases. J gave up 6 bases and V 7 bases, and 13 bases lay outside the gene matches. CDR3 length: 15 residues. From germline, CDR1 is SGHRS and CDR2 YFSETQ. The CDR3 loop is CASSRGELAPNEQFF. DNA for the CDR3: TGCGCCAGCTCCCGCGGGGAACTAGCGCCCAATGAGCAGTTCTTC.

Ten or more counts support this clone. The chain joins TRBV11-3 to TRBJ2-5; D not certain. Trimming pared 6 bases from V and 5 bases from J, leaving 16 bases between. The germline V gene encodes CDR1 SGHNT and CDR2 YENEEA. The CDR3 is made up of 14 amino acids. This CDR3 is CASSRESLAETQYF. CDR3 nucleotide sequence: TGTGCCAGCAGTAGAGAGAGCCTCGCGGAGACCCAGTACTTC. Looking up the rest from reference TRBV11-3 and TRBJ2-5 gives the full variable domain: EAGVVQSPRYKIIEKKQPVAFWCNPISGHNTLYWYLQNLGQGPELLIRYENEEAVDDSQLPKDRFSAERLKGVDSTLKIQPAELGDSAVYLCASSRESLAETQYFGPGTRLLVL.

This chain links TRBV11-2 with TRBJ1-4, with D perhaps TRBD1 (6 bases). V shed 3 bases and J shed 10 bases, with 24 bases lying between them. The CDR3 contains 17 residues. Germline CDR1 is SGHAT and CDR2 is FQNNGV. CDR3 nucleotides: TGTGCCAGCAGCTTGGGACACGGCCGATGGGGGTCGGGAAAACTGTTTTTT. Translated, it gives CASSLGHGRWGSGKLFF.

This chain links TRBV10-3 with TRBJ1-4; 7 positions agree with TRBD1. Losses at the gene ends were 6 bases for V and 5 bases for J; bases not matched to a gene: 3. In germline, CDR1 is ENHRY, CDR2 SYGVKD. The length of the CDR3 is 13 residues. CDR3 in amino acids: CAISGTANEKLFF. Written as DNA, the CDR3 is TGTGCCATCAGCGGGACAGCGAATGAAAAACTGTTTTTT.

The rearrangement uses TRBV2 and TRBJ2-1; TRBD2 matches at 8 bases. Germline CDR1 reads SNHLY; CDR2 reads FYNNEI. This CDR3 region has 17 residues. Trimming at V came to 6 bases and at J to 2 bases, leaving 12 bases not matched to a gene. The CDR3: CASRGLLAGPTYNEQFF. Here the CDR3 DNA reads TGTGCCAGCAGGGGCCTGTTAGCGGGGCCCACCTACAATGAGCAGTTCTTC.

V usage is TRBV27 and J usage is TRBJ1-1, with a possible D match to TRBD1 (5 bases). With 3 bases removed from V and 3 bases from J, the gap between germline ends came to 11 bases. Germline CDR1 reads MNHEY; CDR2 reads SMNVEV (reference sequence). The CDR3 is 14 amino acids. The CDR3 spells CASSFLGTHTEAFF. CDR3 DNA sequence: TGTGCCAGCAGTTTTTTGGGGACGCACACTGAAGCTTTCTTT.

This clone was detected only a few times. This chain links TRBV7-8 with TRBJ2-7; D is perhaps TRBD2 (6 bases). Germline-derived CDR1 and CDR2 are SGHVS and FQNEAQ. Trimming removed 5 bases from V and 7 bases from J, with 21 bases in between. This CDR3 comprises 15 residues. The CDR3 region is CASSPRHRGRGEQYF. In nucleotides, the CDR3 is TGTGCCAGCAGCCCCCGGCACCGAGGCCGGGGGGAGCAGTACTTC.

The chain links TRBV7-9 to TRBJ2-2; 7 bases map to TRBD2. The V and J ends lost 5 bases and 1 base, in that order; junction bases with no gene match: 7. The germline gives CDR1 SEHNR, CDR2 FQNEAQ (reference sequence). The CDR3 has 16 amino acids. CDR3 bases: TGTGCCAGCAGCAACAGGCCTAGCGGGAACACCGGGGAGCTGTTTTTT. Translated: CASSNRPSGNTGELFF.

This clone was found many times. This rearrangement joins TRBV28 to TRBJ2-2; a weak D match, TRBD1 (6 bases). Deletions cut 10 bases from V and 3 bases from J, with 15 bases between. This CDR3 region has 14 residues. CDR1 is MDHEN and CDR2 is SYDVKM in the germline V gene. CDR3 amino acids: CATKGDTDTGELFF. In DNA, the CDR3 is TGTGCCACCAAGGGGGACACAGACACCGGGGAGCTGTTTTTT.

The V call is TRBV6-1, the J call TRBJ2-3; 10 bases are shared with TRBD1. J was trimmed by 8 bases and V by 2 bases; bases with no gene match: 7. This CDR3 has 15 amino acids. Per the germline V gene, CDR1 is MNHNS and CDR2 is SASEGT. The CDR3 is CASSEQTGGAGTQYF. In nucleotides, the CDR3 is TGTGCCAGCAGTGAACAGACAGGGGGCGCGGGTACGCAGTATTTT.

The J gene is TRBJ1-1, the V gene TRBV4-1; 10 bases agree with TRBD1. CDR1 and CDR2 (germline): MGHRA, YSYEKL. The V and J ends lost 4 bases and 4 bases, in that order; junction bases with no gene match: 6. The CDR3 extends over 15 amino acids. The CDR3 coding sequence is TGCGCCAGCAGCCTGACAGGGGGCCTGGGCACTGAAGCTTTCTTT. Its protein is CASSLTGGLGTEAFF.

CDR3 DNA sequence: TGTGCCAGCAGGGAACTAGCGGGAGTTGACTACGAGCAGTACTTC. Translated, it gives CASRELAGVDYEQYF. This rearrangement joins TRBV6-5 to TRBJ2-7; 11 positions match TRBD2. The V segment lost 6 bases and the J segment 3 bases; nucleotides outside the gene matches: 7. The CDR3 is 15 amino acids. Germline V gene data show CDR1 as MNHEY and CDR2 as SVGAGI.

With regard to this clone: Other nucleotide sequences from this sample produce the same CDR3. This chain connects TRBV30 to TRBJ2-5; a possible D gene is TRBD2 (5 bases). The DNA end is more similar to TRBJ2-7, so the J call may be wrong. Germline values: CDR1 GTSNPN, CDR2 SVGIG (reference sequence). The length of the CDR3 is 12 residues. The DNA for the CDR3 is TGTGCCTGGAGTGTAGGAGGTTACGAGCAGTACTTC. As protein: CAWSVGGYEQYF.

This chain links TRBV29-1 with TRBJ2-1; D tentatively reads TRBD1 or TRBD2 (5 bases each). The ends were cut back, 6 bases at V and 9 bases at J, with 27 bases in the middle. The CDR3 length is 16 residues. Germline V gives CDR1 SQVTM, CDR2 ANQGSEA. DNA of the CDR3: TGCAGCGTACCCGCCTCATGGGGGACGGACGTCGGTGAGCAGTTCTTC. Its translation is CSVPASWGTDVGEQFF.

This chain joins TRBV19 and TRBJ1-5; 11 bases are a match to TRBD1. This CDR3 has 16 residues. Trimming cost V 6 bases and J 5 bases; bases outside gene matches: 9. Germline V gene lookup returns CDR1 LNHDA and CDR2 SQIVND (reference sequence). CDR3 in amino acids: CASRTKGQGGYQPQHF. The CDR3 DNA reads as TGTGCCAGTAGAACGAAGGGACAGGGGGGATATCAGCCCCAGCATTTT.

The chain couples TRBV10-3 to TRBJ2-7; either TRBD1 or TRBD2 may fit D (6 bases each). V lost 3 bases to trimming and J lost 1 base, with 16 bases between them. Germline values: CDR1 ENHRY, CDR2 SYGVKD. The CDR3 loop spans 16 amino acids. The CDR3 DNA sequence: TGTGCCATCAGTGACTTACGAGGGGGGACTTCCTACGAGCAGTACTTC. It encodes CAISDLRGGTSYEQYF.

The V gene is TRBV29-1, the J gene TRBJ2-7; D gene unclear. The CDR3 runs to 14 residues. The V and J ends lost 5 bases and 5 bases respectively, with 19 bases between them. CDR1 SQVTM and CDR2 ANQGSEA come from the germline V gene. Here the CDR3 reads CSVNLWQYSHEQYF. For the CDR3, the DNA is TGCAGCGTTAACTTGTGGCAGTATTCCCACGAGCAGTACTTC.

This clone was detected ten times or more. The chain has TRBV28 and TRBJ2-4, with 8 bases matching TRBD2. This CDR3 has 18 residues. Per germline, CDR1 MDHEN and CDR2 SYDVKM. J was trimmed by 5 bases and V by 6 bases; bases with no gene match: 18. The DNA for the CDR3 is TGTGCCAGCAGCCCTCCTCCCGGGAGGGCGGGAGTGGAAAACATTCAGTACTTC. Protein sequence: CASSPPPGRAGVENIQYF.

The chain carries TRBV5-1 and TRBJ1-5; D is perhaps TRBD1 (5 bases). The germline CDR1 and CDR2 sequences are SGHRS and YFSETQ. Trimming removed 4 bases at V and 2 bases at J, with 13 bases between. The CDR3 extends over 15 amino acids. The CDR3 DNA sequence: TGCGCCAGCAGCCCAGGGACGGTGGGCAATCAGCCCCAGCATTTT. This gives the protein CASSPGTVGNQPQHF.

V is TRBV5-4 and J is TRBJ1-5; TRBD1 matches 9 bases. V gave up 4 bases and J gave up 5 bases; unmatched junction bases: 10. The CDR3 runs 16 residues. In germline, CDR1 is SGHNT, CDR2 YYREEE (reference sequence). CDR3 sequence (DNA): TGTGCCAGCAGCCAAGGGGACAGGGAAGGGGATCAGCCCCAGCATTTT. Translated: CASSQGDREGDQPQHF.

This clone was recorded only once. V usage is TRBV18 and J usage is TRBJ2-1, with D maybe TRBD1 (5 bases). V was pared by 0 bases and J by 0 bases, with 9 bases between. The germline V gene has CDR1 KGHSH and CDR2 LQKENI. The CDR3 extends over 16 amino acids. The CDR3 reads CASSPPGRGSYNEQFF. The CDR3 DNA reads TGTGCCAGCTCACCACCGGGGCGAGGCTCCTACAATGAGCAGTTCTTC.